Below are 24 T cell receptor beta chains sequenced from a single sample in a study of radiation and T cells in renal cell carcinoma. The data were produced by immunoSEQ multiplex PCR, yet TCRdb's version contains in-frame clones alone and is incomplete. The data show about 86,000 clones, with 85% seen just once and 9.4% held by the top ten. Sample time point: blood 4 weeks post-SBRT, at nephrectomy. Treatment noted: 15 Gy SBRT to primary tumor, nephrectomy 4 weeks later. The starting material was blood, obtained from a patient whose treatment included radiotherapy and nephrectomy. These receptors all come from a man in his forties or fifties with renal cell carcinoma.

CDR3 DNA: TGTGCCAGTAGTTCACAGGAAAAGGTATACAATGAGCAGTTCTTC. Translating gives CASSSQEKVYNEQFF. V gene TRBV19 combines with J gene TRBJ2-1; possible D gene TRBD1, 5 bases. This CDR3 comprises 15 residues. Germline CDR1 is LNHDA and CDR2 is SQIVND (reference sequence). Trimming pared 5 bases from V and 4 bases from J, leaving 15 bases between. Full variable domain (rest looked up from reference TRBV19 and TRBJ2-1): DGGITQSPKYLFRKEGQNVTLSCEQNLNHDAMYWYRQDPGQGLRLIYYSQIVNDFQKGDIAEGYSVSREKKESFPLTVTSAQKNPTAFYLCASSSQEKVYNEQFFGPGTRLTVL.

The J gene is TRBJ1-3, the V gene TRBV6-1; D not resolved. The CDR3 totals 14 residues. The ends were cut back, 6 bases at V and 1 base at J, with 10 bases in the middle. CDR1 is MNHNS and CDR2 is SASEGT in the germline V gene. CDR3 DNA sequence: TGTGCCAGCAGCGAGGCCTTATCTGGAAACACCATATATTTT. It translates to CASSEALSGNTIYF.

The rearrangement joins TRBV30 to TRBJ1-6; D unclear. Looked up from germline, CDR1 is GTSNPN and CDR2 is SVGIG (reference sequence). Trimming shortened V by 0 bases and J by 0 bases, and 12 bases separated the two germline ends. The CDR3 covers 17 residues. The CDR3 spells CAWSVRPVSSYNSPLHF. CDR3 bases: TGTGCCTGGAGTGTACGGCCAGTTAGCTCCTATAATTCACCCCTCCACTTT.

The chain employs TRBV12-5 and TRBJ2-2; D gene ambiguous. CDR1 and CDR2 (germline): LGHNT, FRNRAP. The CDR3 totals 12 residues. Trimming pared 1 base from V and 8 bases from J, leaving 5 bases between. The DNA of the CDR3 is TGTGCTAGTGGTTTGGCCGAGGGGGAGCTGTTTTTT. Translated, it gives CASGLAEGELFF.

This chain connects TRBV11-2 to TRBJ1-1; D is possibly TRBD1 (5 bases). Per the germline V gene, CDR1 is SGHAT and CDR2 is FQNNGV. V was pared by 6 bases and J by 0 bases, with 11 bases between. The CDR3 has 14 amino acids. Here the CDR3 DNA reads TGTGCCAGCAGAAGATGGGGGATGAACACTGAAGCTTTCTTT. Translation gives CASRRWGMNTEAFF. The whole variable domain, filled in from reference TRBV11-2 and TRBJ1-1, reads EAGVAQSPRYKIIEKRQSVAFWCNPISGHATLYWYQQILGQGPKLLIQFQNNGVVDDSQLPKDRFSAERLKGVDSTLKIQPAKLEDSAVYLCASRRWGMNTEAFFGQGTRLTVV.

The DNA of the CDR3 is TGTGCCAGCAGCGTAGTAGGGGGGCCCTACAATGAGCAGTTCTTC. It specifies CASSVVGGPYNEQFF. The chain combines TRBV9 with TRBJ2-1; D may match TRBD1 or TRBD2 (6 bases each). This CDR3 is 15 amino acids long. Between the trimmed V and J ends, which lost 0 bases and 2 bases, there was a span of 9 bases. Germline values: CDR1 SGDLS, CDR2 YYNGEE.

This clone has only a few counts. This chain connects TRBV6-5 to TRBJ2-7; 9 positions agree with TRBD2. The CDR3 is made up of 16 amino acids. Germline V gene sequence: CDR1 MNHEY, CDR2 SVGAGI. V shed 2 bases and J 2 bases; nucleotides not matched to a gene: 7. The CDR3 DNA reads as TGTGCCAGCAGTTACGGTGGTAGCGGGAGAACCTACGAGCAGTACTTC. Translated: CASSYGGSGRTYEQYF.

The chain recombines TRBV19 with TRBJ1-5; D is unclear. The germline CDR1 and CDR2 sequences are LNHDA and SQIVND (reference sequence). With 5 bases removed from V and 2 bases from J, the gap between germline ends came to 13 bases. The CDR3 is 15 residues long. Here the CDR3 DNA reads TGTGCCAGTAGTCTTATGGCAATCGGCAATCAGCCCCAGCATTTT. It is translated as CASSLMAIGNQPQHF.

This clone has a handful of counts. The chain combines TRBV4-1 with TRBJ1-2; D gene uncertain. The V gene's germline CDR1 is MGHRA and CDR2 YSYEKL. The V gene lost 0 bases and the J gene lost 3 bases, with 5 bases spanning the gap. The CDR3 loop spans 13 amino acids. CDR3 sequence: CASSQDEDYGYTF. The CDR3 DNA is TGCGCCAGCAGCCAAGATGAAGACTATGGCTACACCTTC.

V usage is TRBV6-6 and J usage is TRBJ2-7; a possible D gene is TRBD2 (5 bases). The ends were cut back, 2 bases at V and 0 bases at J, with 11 bases in the middle. Germline V gene data show CDR1 as MNHNY and CDR2 as SVGAGI (reference sequence). The CDR3 length is 15 residues. The DNA of the CDR3 is TGTGCCAGCAGTTACGTTGGACTTCCCTCCTACGAGCAGTACTTC. Protein: CASSYVGLPSYEQYF.

Remarks on this clone: Other nucleotide sequences in the sample specify the same CDR3. The chain couples TRBV2 to TRBJ1-2; D gene ambiguous. The CDR3 totals 12 residues. CDR1 and CDR2 from the germline V gene are SNHLY and FYNNEI. The germline V and J ends were trimmed by 3 bases and 5 bases, with 7 bases remaining between them. The CDR3 here is CASSEEGYGYTF. As DNA, the CDR3 is TGTGCCAGCAGTGAGGAGGGTTATGGCTACACCTTC.

This clone was recorded a few times. The chain recombines TRBV5-4 with TRBJ2-3; D is unresolved. V lost 0 bases, J lost 1 base, and 6 bases lay in between. CDR1 is SGHNT and CDR2 is YYREEE in the germline V gene (reference sequence). This CDR3 has 14 residues. CDR3 nucleotides: TGTGCCAGCAGCTTGGTATACGGCACAGATACGCAGTATTTT. Amino acid sequence: CASSLVYGTDTQYF.

The CDR3 nucleotides are TGTGCCAGCTCACCAGGGGTTGGCACTGAAGCTTTCTTT. This codes for CASSPGVGTEAFF. The rearrangement uses TRBV18 and TRBJ1-1, with D uncertain. V was pared by 2 bases and J by 4 bases, with 8 bases between. The CDR3 has 13 amino acids. Germline V gene lookup returns CDR1 KGHSH and CDR2 LQKENI.

This clone was seen just once. V and J are TRBV6-6 and TRBJ1-4; perhaps TRBD1 as D (6 bases). The length of the CDR3 is 15 residues. V lost 6 bases and J 5 bases, leaving 16 bases between the germline ends. CDR1 and CDR2 from the germline V gene are MNHNY and SVGAGI (reference sequence). The CDR3 bases are TGTGCCAGCAGGAATGCACAGGGAAACAATGAAAAACTGTTTTTT. Amino acids: CASRNAQGNNEKLFF.

V and J are TRBV11-3 and TRBJ2-7; the D gene could be TRBD1 or TRBD2 (5 bases each). Germline CDR1 SGHNT, CDR2 YENEEA. This CDR3 comprises 17 residues. Trimming pared 4 bases from V and 0 bases from J, leaving 19 bases between. CDR3: CASSSGRGVRSSYEQYF. CDR3 nucleotides: TGTGCCAGCAGCTCCGGTCGAGGGGTTAGGAGCTCCTACGAGCAGTACTTC.

The V call is TRBV29-1, the J call TRBJ1-2; D call uncertain. From germline, CDR1 is SQVTM and CDR2 ANQGSEA. Trimming stripped 6 bases from V and 8 bases from J, with 13 bases between. The CDR3 length is 11 residues. The CDR3 reads CSVRTFGGYTF. CDR3 DNA sequence: TGCAGCGTGAGGACGTTCGGGGGCTACACCTTC.

V gene TRBV4-1 combines with J gene TRBJ2-1, with 8 bases fitting TRBD2. The CDR3 length is 15 residues. CDR1 is MGHRA, CDR2 YSYEKL, per germline. The V and J ends lost 6 bases and 7 bases, in that order; junction bases with no gene match: 11. As DNA, the CDR3 is TGCGCCAGCAGTCTCGGGGGGGCCTTTGTAAATGAGCAGTTCTTC. Translation: CASSLGGAFVNEQFF.

The gene calls are TRBV2 and TRBJ1-6, with 7 bases fitting TRBD1. Germline V CDR1 and CDR2: SNHLY, FYNNEI. This CDR3 spans 15 amino acids. The V gene end was trimmed by 6 bases and the J gene end by 8 bases; junction bases not matched to a gene: 10. This CDR3 is CASRLRGDTDSPLHF. As DNA, the CDR3 is TGTGCCAGCAGGCTCAGGGGGGACACTGATTCACCCCTCCACTTT.

The chain links TRBV15 to TRBJ2-7; 8 nucleotides match TRBD1. Unmatched junction bases numbered 4, after V lost 1 base and J lost 2 bases. The CDR3 has 15 residues. Per germline, CDR1 LNHNV and CDR2 YYDKDF (reference sequence). Here the CDR3 DNA reads TGTGCCACCAGCAGAGCCATGACAGGGGCCTACGAGCAGTACTTC. Its translation is CATSRAMTGAYEQYF.

The V call is TRBV7-2, the J call TRBJ2-7; either TRBD1 or TRBD2 may supply D (5 bases each). Germline V lookup: CDR1 SGHTA, CDR2 FQGNSA. CDR3 size: 14 residues. Trimming shortened V by 7 bases and J by 3 bases, and 16 bases separated the two germline ends. The CDR3 sequence: CASNPPGTHYEQYF. For the CDR3, the DNA is TGTGCCAGCAACCCCCCGGGGACCCACTACGAGCAGTACTTC.

V usage is TRBV4-3 and J usage is TRBJ2-7; 8 nucleotides align to TRBD1. CDR1 LGHNA and CDR2 YSLEER come from the germline V gene. The V segment lost 3 bases and the J segment 6 bases; nucleotides outside the gene matches: 13. The CDR3 has 16 amino acids. DNA for the CDR3: TGCGCCAGCAGCCAGCAATTACTTCAGGGGGCGTTCGAGCAGTACTTC. Its protein is CASSQQLLQGAFEQYF.

This clone was detected only a few times. V gene TRBV30 combines with J gene TRBJ1-5, with 7 positions matching TRBD1. Trimming removed 2 bases from V and 2 bases from J; junction bases left unmatched: 12. CDR1 is GTSNPN and CDR2 is SVGIG in the germline V gene (reference sequence). The length of the CDR3 is 17 residues. The CDR3 is CAWSSDRARKGNQPQHF. The CDR3 bases are TGTGCCTGGAGTTCCGACAGGGCCCGTAAAGGCAATCAGCCCCAGCATTTT.

This clone was observed a handful of times. The chain joins TRBV5-1 to TRBJ2-1; D tentatively fits TRBD1 or TRBD2 (5 bases each). CDR1 is SGHRS, CDR2 YFSETQ, per germline. V dropped 4 bases and J dropped 7 bases, with 21 bases sitting between them. The CDR3 is 16 amino acids. The CDR3 is CASSPWREGRVNEQFF. The CDR3 DNA reads as TGCGCCAGCAGCCCCTGGAGAGAGGGGAGAGTGAATGAGCAGTTCTTC.

The chain is built from TRBV5-4 and TRBJ1-3; D might be TRBD1 (5 bases). The CDR3 length is 15 residues. CDR1 SGHNT and CDR2 YYREEE come from the germline V gene (reference sequence). Trimming cost V 3 bases and J 0 bases, with 10 bases left between them. This CDR3 is CASSSGTDSGNTIYF. CDR3 bases: TGTGCCAGCAGCTCGGGGACCGACTCTGGAAACACCATATATTTT. The complete variable domain, with remaining parts taken from reference TRBV5-4 and TRBJ1-3, reads ETGVTQSPTHLIKTRGQQVTLRCSSQSGHNTVSWYQQALGQGPQFIFQYYREEENGRGNFPPRFSGLQFPNYSSELNVNALELDDSALYLCASSSGTDSGNTIYFGEGSWLTVV.